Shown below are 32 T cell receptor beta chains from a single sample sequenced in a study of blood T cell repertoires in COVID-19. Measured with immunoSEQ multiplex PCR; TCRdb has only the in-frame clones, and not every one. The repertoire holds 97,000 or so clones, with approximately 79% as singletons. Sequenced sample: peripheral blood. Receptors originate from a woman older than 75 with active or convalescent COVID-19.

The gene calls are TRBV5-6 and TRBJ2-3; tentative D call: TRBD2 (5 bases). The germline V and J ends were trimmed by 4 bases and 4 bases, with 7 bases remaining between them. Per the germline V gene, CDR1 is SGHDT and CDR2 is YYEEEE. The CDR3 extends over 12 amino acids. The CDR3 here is CASSGSADTQYF. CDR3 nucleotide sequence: TGTGCCAGCAGCGGGAGTGCAGATACGCAGTATTTT.

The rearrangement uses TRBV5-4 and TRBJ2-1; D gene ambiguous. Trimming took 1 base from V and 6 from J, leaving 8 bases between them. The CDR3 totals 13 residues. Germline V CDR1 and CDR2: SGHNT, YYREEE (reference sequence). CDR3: CASSLSYGNEQFF. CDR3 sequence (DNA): TGTGCCAGCAGCTTGTCGTACGGCAATGAGCAGTTCTTC.

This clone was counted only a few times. The CDR3 is CANYRTDLVCEQYF. The CDR3 DNA reads TGTGCCAACTACAGGACAGATCTAGTATGCGAGCAGTACTTC. The chain carries TRBV9 and TRBJ2-7; the D gene is possibly TRBD1 (6 bases). The CDR3 is 14 amino acids. Germline V gene sequence: CDR1 SGDLS, CDR2 YYNGEE. V dropped 9 bases and J dropped 6 bases, with 22 bases sitting between them.

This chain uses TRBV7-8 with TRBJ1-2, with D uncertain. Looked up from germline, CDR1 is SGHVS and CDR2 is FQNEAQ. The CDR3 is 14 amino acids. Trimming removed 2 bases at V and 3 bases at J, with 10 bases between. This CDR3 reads CASSLLGRDYGYTF. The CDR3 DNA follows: TGTGCCAGCAGCTTACTTGGGCGGGACTATGGCTACACCTTC.

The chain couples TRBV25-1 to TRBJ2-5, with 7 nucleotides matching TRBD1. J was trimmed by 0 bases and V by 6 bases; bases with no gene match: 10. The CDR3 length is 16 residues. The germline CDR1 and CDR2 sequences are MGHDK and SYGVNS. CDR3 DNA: TGTGCCAGCAGACCCACGGGACAGAGGTACCAAGAGACCCAGTACTTC. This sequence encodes CASRPTGQRYQETQYF.

Here the CDR3 DNA reads TGTGCCAGCAGTTACGGACAGGGCTACGAGCAGTACTTC. Residues: CASSYGQGYEQYF. The chain links TRBV5-6 to TRBJ2-7; 8 bases map to TRBD1. Germline lookup yields CDR1 SGHDT and CDR2 YYEEEE. The V and J ends lost 5 bases and 3 bases, in that order; junction bases with no gene match: 4. The CDR3 extends over 13 amino acids.

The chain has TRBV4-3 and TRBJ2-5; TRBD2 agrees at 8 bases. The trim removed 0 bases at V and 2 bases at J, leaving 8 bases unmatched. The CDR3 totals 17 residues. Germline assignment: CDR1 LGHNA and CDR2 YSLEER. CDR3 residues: CASSQDLAGGYQETQYF. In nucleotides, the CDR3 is TGCGCCAGCAGCCAAGATCTCGCGGGAGGTTATCAAGAGACCCAGTACTTC.

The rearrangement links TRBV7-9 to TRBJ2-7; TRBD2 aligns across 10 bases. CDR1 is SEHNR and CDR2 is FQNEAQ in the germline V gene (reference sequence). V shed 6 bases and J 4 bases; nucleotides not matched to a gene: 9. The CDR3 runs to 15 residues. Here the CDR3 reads CASSPIAGGAYEQYF. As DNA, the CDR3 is TGTGCCAGCAGTCCGATAGCGGGAGGCGCGTACGAGCAGTACTTC.

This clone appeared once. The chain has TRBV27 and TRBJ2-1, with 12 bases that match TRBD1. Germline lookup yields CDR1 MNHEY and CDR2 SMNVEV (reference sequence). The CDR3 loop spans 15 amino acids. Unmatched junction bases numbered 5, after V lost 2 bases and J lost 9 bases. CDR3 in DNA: TGTGCCAGCAGTTTAAGAGGGACAGGGGGCACTGAGCAGTTCTTC. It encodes CASSLRGTGGTEQFF.

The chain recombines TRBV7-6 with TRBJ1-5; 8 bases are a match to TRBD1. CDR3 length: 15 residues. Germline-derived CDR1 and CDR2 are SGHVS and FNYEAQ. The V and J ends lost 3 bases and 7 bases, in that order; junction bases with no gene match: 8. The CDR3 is CASSFSQGEGQPQHF. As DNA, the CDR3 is TGTGCCAGCAGCTTCTCACAGGGGGAGGGCCAGCCCCAGCATTTT.

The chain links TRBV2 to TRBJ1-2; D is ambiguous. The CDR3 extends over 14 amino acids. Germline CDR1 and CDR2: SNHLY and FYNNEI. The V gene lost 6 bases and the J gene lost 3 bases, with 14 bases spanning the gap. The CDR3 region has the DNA TGTGCCAGCAGGGGTTCGACTAGCCACTATGGCTACACCTTC. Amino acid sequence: CASRGSTSHYGYTF.

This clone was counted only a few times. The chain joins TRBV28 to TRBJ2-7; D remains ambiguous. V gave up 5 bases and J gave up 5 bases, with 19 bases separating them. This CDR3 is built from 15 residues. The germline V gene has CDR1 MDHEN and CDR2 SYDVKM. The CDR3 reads CASSPWSFSRDEQYF. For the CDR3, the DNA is TGTGCCAGCAGTCCCTGGAGCTTTTCACGTGACGAGCAGTACTTC. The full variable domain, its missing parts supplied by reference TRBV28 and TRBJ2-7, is DVKVTQSSRYLVKRTGEKVFLECVQDMDHENMFWYRQDPGLGLRLIYFSYDVKMKEKGDIPEGYSVSREKKERFSLILESASTNQTSMYLCASSPWSFSRDEQYFGPGTRLTVT.

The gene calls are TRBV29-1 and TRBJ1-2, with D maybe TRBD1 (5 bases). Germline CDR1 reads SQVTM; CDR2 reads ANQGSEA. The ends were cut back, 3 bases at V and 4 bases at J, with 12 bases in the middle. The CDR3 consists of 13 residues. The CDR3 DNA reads TGCAGCGTTGAGGAGGGTCAGGGCTATGGCTACACCTTC. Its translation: CSVEEGQGYGYTF.

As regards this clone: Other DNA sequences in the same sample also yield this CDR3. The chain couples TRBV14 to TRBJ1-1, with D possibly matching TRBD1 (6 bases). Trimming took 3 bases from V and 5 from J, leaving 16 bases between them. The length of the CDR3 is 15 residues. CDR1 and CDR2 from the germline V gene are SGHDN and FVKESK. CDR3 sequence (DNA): TGTGCCAGCAGCCAGGACCCACAGGGTAAGACTGAAGCTTTCTTT. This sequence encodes CASSQDPQGKTEAFF.

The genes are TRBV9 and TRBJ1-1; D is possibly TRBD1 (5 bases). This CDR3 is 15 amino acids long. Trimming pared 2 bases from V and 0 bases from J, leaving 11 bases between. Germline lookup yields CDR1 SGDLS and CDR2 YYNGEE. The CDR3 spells CASSVSGLLNTEAFF. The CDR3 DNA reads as TGTGCCAGCAGCGTGTCGGGACTCCTGAACACTGAAGCTTTCTTT.

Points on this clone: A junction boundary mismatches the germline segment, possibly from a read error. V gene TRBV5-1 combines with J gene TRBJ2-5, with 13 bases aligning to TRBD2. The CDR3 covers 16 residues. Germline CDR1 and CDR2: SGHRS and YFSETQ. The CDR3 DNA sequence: TGTGCCAGCAGCTTGGGGGGACTAGCGGGACAAGAGACCCAGTACTTC. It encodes CASSLGGLAGQETQYF.

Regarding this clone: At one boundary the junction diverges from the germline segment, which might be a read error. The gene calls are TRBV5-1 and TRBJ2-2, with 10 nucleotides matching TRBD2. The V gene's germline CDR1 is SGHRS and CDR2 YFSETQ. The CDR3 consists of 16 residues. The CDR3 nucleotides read TGTGCCAGCAGCTTGGTAGCGGGGGGTAACACCGGGGAGCTGTTTTTT. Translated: CASSLVAGGNTGELFF.

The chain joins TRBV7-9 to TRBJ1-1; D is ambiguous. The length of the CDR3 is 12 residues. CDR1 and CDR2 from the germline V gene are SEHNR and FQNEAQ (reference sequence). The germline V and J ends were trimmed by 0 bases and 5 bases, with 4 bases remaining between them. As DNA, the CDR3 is TGTGCCAGCAGCTTAGCCCATACTGAAGCTTTCTTT. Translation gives CASSLAHTEAFF.

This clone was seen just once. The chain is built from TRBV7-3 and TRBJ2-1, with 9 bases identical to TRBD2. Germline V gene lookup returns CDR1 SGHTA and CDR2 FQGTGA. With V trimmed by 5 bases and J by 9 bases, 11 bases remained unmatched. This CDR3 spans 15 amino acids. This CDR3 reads CASSPGTSRYVEQFF. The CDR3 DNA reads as TGTGCCAGCAGCCCTGGGACTAGCCGGTATGTTGAGCAGTTCTTC.

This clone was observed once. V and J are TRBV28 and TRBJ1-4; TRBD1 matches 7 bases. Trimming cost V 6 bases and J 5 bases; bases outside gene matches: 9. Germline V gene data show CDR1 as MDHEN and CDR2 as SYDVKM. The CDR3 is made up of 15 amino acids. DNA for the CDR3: TGTGCCAGCAGCAAGAACAGGGGCGAAAATGAAAAACTGTTTTTT. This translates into CASSKNRGENEKLFF.

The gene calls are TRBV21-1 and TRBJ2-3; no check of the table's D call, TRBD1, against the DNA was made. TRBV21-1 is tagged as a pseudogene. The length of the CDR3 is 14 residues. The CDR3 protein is CASTVDRPSDTQYF. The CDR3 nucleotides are TGTGCCAGCACTGTGGACAGGCCGTCAGATACGCAGTATTTT.

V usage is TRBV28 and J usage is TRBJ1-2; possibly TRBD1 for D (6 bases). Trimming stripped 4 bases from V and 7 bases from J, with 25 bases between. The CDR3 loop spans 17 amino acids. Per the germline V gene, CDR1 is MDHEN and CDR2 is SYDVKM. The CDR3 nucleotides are TGTGCCAGCAGTTCCCCCCTCCCTCAGGGGTCCTTTGGTGGCTACACCTTC. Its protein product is CASSSPLPQGSFGGYTF.

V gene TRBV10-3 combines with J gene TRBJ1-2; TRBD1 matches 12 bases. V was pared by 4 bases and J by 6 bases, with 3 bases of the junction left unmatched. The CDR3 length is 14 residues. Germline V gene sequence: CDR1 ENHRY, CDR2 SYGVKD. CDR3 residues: CAISAGTGGDGYTF. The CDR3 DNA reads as TGTGCCATCAGTGCCGGGACAGGGGGCGATGGCTACACCTTC.

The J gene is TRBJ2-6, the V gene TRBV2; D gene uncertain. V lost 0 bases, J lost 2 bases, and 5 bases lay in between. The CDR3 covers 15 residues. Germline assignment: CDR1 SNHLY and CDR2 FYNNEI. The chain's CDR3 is CASSEALPGANVLTF. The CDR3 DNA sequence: TGTGCCAGCAGTGAAGCCCTCCCTGGGGCCAACGTCCTGACTTTC.

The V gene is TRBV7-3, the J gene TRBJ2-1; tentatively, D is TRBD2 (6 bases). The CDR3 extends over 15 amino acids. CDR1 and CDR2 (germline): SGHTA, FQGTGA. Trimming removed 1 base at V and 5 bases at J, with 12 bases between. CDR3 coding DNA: TGTGCCAGCAGCTTAAGGAGGGCGGGTGACAATGAGCAGTTCTTC. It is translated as CASSLRRAGDNEQFF.

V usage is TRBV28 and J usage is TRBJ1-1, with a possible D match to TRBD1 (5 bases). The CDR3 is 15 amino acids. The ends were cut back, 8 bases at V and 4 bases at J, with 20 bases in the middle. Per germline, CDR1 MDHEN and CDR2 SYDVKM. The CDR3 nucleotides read TGTGCCAGCCACCGTATTCAGGGAAGAATCACTGAAGCTTTCTTT. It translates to CASHRIQGRITEAFF.

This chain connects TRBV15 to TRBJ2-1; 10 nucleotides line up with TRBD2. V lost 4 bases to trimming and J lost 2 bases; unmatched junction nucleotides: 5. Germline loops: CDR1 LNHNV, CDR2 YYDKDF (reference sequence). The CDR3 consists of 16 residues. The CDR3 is CATSKILAGPYNEQFF. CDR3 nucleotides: TGTGCCACCAGCAAGATACTAGCGGGACCCTACAATGAGCAGTTCTTC.

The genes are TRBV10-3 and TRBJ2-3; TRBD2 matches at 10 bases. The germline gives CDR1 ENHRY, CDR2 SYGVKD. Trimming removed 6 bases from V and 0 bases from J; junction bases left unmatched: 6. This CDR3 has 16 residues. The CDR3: CAIRTLTSGSTDTQYF. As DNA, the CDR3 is TGTGCCATCAGAACGTTGACTAGCGGGAGCACAGATACGCAGTATTTT.

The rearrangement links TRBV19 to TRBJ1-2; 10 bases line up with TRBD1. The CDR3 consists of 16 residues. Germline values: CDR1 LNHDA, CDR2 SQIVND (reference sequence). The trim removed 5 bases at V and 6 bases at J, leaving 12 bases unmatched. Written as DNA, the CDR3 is TGTGCCAGTAGTCCCACGGGGGGACAGGGGACCCATGGCTACACCTTC. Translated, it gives CASSPTGGQGTHGYTF.

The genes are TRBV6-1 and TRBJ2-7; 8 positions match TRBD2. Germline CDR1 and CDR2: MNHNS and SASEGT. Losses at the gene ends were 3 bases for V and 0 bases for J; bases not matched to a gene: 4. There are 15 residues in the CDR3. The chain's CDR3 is CASSDSSGSSYEQYF. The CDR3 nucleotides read TGTGCCAGCAGTGATTCCAGCGGGAGCTCCTACGAGCAGTACTTC.

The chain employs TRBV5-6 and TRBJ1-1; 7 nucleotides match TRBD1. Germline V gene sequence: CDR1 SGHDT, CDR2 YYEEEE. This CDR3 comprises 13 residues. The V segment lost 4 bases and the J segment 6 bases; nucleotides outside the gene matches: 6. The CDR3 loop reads CASSIGTEPEAFF. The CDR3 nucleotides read TGTGCCAGCAGCATAGGGACAGAGCCTGAAGCTTTCTTT.

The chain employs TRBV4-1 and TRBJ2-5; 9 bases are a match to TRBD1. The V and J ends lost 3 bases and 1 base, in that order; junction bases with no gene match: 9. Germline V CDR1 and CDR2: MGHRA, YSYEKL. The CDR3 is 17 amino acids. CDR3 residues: CASSHGTGSLSQETQYF. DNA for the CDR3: TGCGCCAGCAGCCATGGGACAGGGAGTCTAAGCCAAGAGACCCAGTACTTC.